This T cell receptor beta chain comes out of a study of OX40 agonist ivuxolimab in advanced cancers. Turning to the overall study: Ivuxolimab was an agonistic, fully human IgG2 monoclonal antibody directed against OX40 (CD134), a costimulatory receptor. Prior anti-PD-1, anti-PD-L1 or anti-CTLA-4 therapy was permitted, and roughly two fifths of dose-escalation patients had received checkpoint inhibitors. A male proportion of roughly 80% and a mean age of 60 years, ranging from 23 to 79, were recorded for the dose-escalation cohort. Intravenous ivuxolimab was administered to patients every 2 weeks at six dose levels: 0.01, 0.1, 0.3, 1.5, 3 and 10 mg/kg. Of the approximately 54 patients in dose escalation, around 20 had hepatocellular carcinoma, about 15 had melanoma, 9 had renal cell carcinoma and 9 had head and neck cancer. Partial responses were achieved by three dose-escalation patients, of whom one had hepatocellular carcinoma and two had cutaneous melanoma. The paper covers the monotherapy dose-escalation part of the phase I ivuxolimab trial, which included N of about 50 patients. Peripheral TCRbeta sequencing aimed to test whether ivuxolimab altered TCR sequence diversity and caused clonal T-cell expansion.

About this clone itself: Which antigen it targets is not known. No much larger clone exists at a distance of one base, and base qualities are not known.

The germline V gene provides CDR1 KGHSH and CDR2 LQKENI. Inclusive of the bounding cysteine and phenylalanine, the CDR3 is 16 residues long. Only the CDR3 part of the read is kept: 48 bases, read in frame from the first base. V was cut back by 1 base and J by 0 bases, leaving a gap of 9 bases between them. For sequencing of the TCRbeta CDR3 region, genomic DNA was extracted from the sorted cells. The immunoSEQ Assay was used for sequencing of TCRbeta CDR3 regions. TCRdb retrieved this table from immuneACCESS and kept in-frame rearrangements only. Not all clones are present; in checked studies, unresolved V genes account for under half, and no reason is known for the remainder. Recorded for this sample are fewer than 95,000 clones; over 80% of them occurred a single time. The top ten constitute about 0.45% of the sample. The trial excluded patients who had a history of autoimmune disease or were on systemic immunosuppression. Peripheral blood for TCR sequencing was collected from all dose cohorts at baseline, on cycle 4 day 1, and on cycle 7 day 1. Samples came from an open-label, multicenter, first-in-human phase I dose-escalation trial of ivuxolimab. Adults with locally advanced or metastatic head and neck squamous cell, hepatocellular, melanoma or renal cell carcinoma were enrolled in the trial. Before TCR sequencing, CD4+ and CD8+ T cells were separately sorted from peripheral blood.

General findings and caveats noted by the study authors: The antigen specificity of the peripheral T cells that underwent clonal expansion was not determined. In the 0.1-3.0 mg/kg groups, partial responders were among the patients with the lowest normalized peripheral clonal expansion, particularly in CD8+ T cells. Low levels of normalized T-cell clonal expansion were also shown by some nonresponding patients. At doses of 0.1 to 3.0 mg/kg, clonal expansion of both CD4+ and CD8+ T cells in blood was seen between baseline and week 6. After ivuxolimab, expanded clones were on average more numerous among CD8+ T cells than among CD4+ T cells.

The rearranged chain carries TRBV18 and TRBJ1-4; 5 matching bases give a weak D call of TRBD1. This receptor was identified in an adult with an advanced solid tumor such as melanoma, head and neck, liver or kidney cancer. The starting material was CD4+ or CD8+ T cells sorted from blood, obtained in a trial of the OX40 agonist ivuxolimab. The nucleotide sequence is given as TGTGCCAGCTCACCACTGGGGCCCGCAACTAATGAAAAACTGTTTTTT. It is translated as CASSPLGPATNEKLFF.